Listed here are 7 T cell receptor beta chains from one sample, sequenced in a study of vaccination effects on CD4 cells after COVID-19 (dated by TCRdb to the early 2020s). Their target antigens are unknown. In the ViraFEST assay, PBMC were stimulated with viral peptide pools, and TCR sequencing was then used to find antigen-specific CD4+ T cell clonotypes based on their expansion. After about 10 days of culture, CD4+ T cells were isolated with the EasySep CD4+ T cell isolation kit. Two doses of either the BNT162b2 or the mRNA-1273 mRNA SARS-CoV-2 vaccine were administered to participants. Library preparation was by the immunoSEQ multiplex PCR assay. What TCRdb holds here is the immuneACCESS table cut down to in-frame rearrangements. Part of the clones is not present; checked against another copy, under half of the missing clones reflect an unresolved V gene, and the others are unexplained. The sample contains about 16,000 clones, roughly 68% of them found a single time. Of the sample, about 10% is held by the ten largest clones.

The sequences come from CD4+ T cells from PBMCs cultured with SARS-CoV-2 spike peptides, collected after COVID-19 vaccination. Per the publication, the cell subset or site label means: SARS-CoV-2 spike overlapping peptide pool stimulation. These receptors were obtained from a human donor who received a COVID-19 vaccine.

The chain joins TRBV28 to TRBJ2-4, with 7 bases aligning to TRBD1. This CDR3 contains 12 residues. From germline, CDR1 is MDHEN and CDR2 SYDVKM. V was pared by 9 bases and J by 8 bases, with 7 bases of the junction left unmatched. CDR3 amino acids: CASRQGRDIQYF. The CDR3 nucleotides are TGTGCCAGTAGACAGGGTCGGGACATTCAGTACTTC.

The chain joins TRBV15 to TRBJ1-1; no firm D call. CDR1 is LNHNV and CDR2 is YYDKDF in the germline V gene (reference sequence). The CDR3 runs to 16 residues. The V end was cut by 0 bases, the J end by 1 base, with 12 bases between. The DNA for the CDR3 is TGTGCCACCAGCAGAGACTCTAATGTTGGGAACACTGAAGCTTTCTTT. Amino acids: CATSRDSNVGNTEAFF.

The rearrangement joins TRBV7-2 to TRBJ1-5; D is undetermined. The CDR3 runs 14 residues. Per the germline V gene, CDR1 is SGHTA and CDR2 is FQGNSA. V was shortened by 1 base and J by 3 bases, with 7 bases between the two germline ends. The CDR3 region has the DNA TGTGCCAGCAGCTTAGGTAGCCACAATCAGCCCCAGCATTTT. Protein product: CASSLGSHNQPQHF. The whole variable domain, filled in from reference TRBV7-2 and TRBJ1-5, reads GAGVSQSPSNKVTEKGKDVELRCDPISGHTALYWYRQSLGQGLEFLIYFQGNSAPDKSGLPSDRFSAERTGGSVSTLTIQRTQQEDSAVYLCASSLGSHNQPQHFGDGTRLSIL.

The V call is TRBV19, the J call TRBJ1-2; TRBD1 matches at 9 bases. The germline V gene encodes CDR1 LNHDA and CDR2 SQIVND (reference sequence). The ends lost 4 bases at V and 4 bases at J; junction bases unmatched: 10. There are 16 residues in the CDR3. The CDR3 region is CASSTFNRGRAYGYTF. The CDR3 DNA reads TGTGCCAGTAGTACTTTTAACAGGGGGCGCGCCTATGGCTACACCTTC.

J is TRBJ1-5 and V is TRBV3-1 (or the pseudogene TRBV3-2), with unresolved D. Trimming cost V 1 base and J 6 bases, with 13 bases left between them. CDR3 length: 15 residues. Per germline, CDR1 LGHDT and CDR2 YNNKEL (reference sequence). CDR3 bases: TGTGCCAGCAGCCAAGGCAGGCAGTCCGGTCAGCCCCAGCATTTT. It is translated as CASSQGRQSGQPQHF.

This chain connects TRBV5-4 to TRBJ1-5; D is perhaps TRBD1 (5 bases). Germline lookup yields CDR1 SGHNT and CDR2 YYREEE (reference sequence). V lost 0 bases and J 6 bases, leaving 13 bases between the germline ends. The CDR3 runs to 15 residues. The CDR3 sequence: CASSLGGRVGQPQHF. CDR3 nucleotide sequence: TGTGCCAGCAGCTTGGGGGGCAGGGTGGGTCAGCCCCAGCATTTT.

V gene TRBV19 combines with J gene TRBJ2-1; D is uncertain. The CDR3 loop spans 12 amino acids. Germline V gives CDR1 LNHDA, CDR2 SQIVND (reference sequence). V was shortened by 5 bases and J by 15 bases, with 17 bases between the two germline ends. CDR3 region: CASSSQLGWLFF. The CDR3 nucleotides read TGTGCCAGTAGTTCACAGCTGGGGTGGCTGTTCTTC.